This T cell receptor (beta chain) derives from a study of T cells after yellow fever vaccination. Study-wide points: Contamination by abundant bulk-population clonotypes could be present in FACS-sorted repertoires.

Germline V gene lookup returns CDR1 MDHEN and CDR2 SYDVKM. V lost 1 base and J lost 2; bases outside the gene matches: 2. CDR3 length: 16 residues. Note on this clonotype: Its antigen is not identified.

One entry per CDR3 protein, called by TCRdb with MiXCR from the 5' RACE reads. Here the sample spans a few hundred thousand distinct CDR3 sequences, roughly 6.8% being singletons. The sample consisted of PBMCs, taken about 49 days after the first yellow fever vaccination. The clonotype comes from a man aged 18-30 years who received the YFV17D yellow fever vaccine. V and J are TRBV28 and TRBJ2-7; 13 nucleotides match TRBD2. CDR3 DNA sequence: TGTGCCAGCAGTTTATCCGGACTAGCGGGGGCCTACGAGCAGTACGTC. Its translation is CASSLSGLAGAYEQYV.